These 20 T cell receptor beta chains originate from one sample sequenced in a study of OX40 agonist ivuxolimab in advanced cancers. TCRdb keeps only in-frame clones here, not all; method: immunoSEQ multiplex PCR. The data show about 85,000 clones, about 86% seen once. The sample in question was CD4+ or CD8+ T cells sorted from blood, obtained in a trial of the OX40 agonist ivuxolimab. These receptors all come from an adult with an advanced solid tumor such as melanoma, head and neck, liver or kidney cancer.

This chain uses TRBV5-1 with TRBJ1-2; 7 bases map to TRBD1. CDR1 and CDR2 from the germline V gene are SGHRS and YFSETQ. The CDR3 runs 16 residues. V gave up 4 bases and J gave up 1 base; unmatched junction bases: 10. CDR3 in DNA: TGCGCCAGCAGCCCAGGGACAGAGTCACATAACTATGGCTACACCTTC. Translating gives CASSPGTESHNYGYTF.

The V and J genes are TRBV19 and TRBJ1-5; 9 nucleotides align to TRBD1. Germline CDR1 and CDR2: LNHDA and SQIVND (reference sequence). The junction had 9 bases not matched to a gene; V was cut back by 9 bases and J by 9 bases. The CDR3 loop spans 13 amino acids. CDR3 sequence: CASSGQGTGPQHF. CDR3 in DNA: TGTGCCAGCTCGGGACAGGGTACTGGGCCCCAGCATTTT.

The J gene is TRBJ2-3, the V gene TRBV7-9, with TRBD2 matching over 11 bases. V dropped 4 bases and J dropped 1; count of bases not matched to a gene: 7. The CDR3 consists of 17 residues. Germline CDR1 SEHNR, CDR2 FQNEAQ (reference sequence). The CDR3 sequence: CASSSAPTSGGTDTQYF. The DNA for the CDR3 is TGTGCCAGCAGCTCCGCACCGACTAGCGGGGGCACAGATACGCAGTATTTT.

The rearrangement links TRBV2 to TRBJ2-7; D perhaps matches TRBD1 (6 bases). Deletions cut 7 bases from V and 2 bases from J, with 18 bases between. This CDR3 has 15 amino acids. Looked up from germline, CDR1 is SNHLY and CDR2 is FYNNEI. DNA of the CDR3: TGTGCCAGCACCACGAGGGGGTCTCGAGCCTACGAGCAGTACTTC. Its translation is CASTTRGSRAYEQYF.

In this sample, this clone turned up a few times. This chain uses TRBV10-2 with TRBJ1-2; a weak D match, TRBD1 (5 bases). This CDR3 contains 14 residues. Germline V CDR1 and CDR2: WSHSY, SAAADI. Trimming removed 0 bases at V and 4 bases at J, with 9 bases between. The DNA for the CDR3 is TGCGCCAGCAGTGAGTCTGGGGGTGGCTATGGCTACACCTTC. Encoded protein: CASSESGGGYGYTF.

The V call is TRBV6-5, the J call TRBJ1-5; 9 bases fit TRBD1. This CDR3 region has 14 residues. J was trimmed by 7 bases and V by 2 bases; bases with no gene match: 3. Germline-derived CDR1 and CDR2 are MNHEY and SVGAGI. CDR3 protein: CASSYTGGGQPQHF. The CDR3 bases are TGTGCCAGCAGTTACACAGGGGGCGGGCAGCCCCAGCATTTT.

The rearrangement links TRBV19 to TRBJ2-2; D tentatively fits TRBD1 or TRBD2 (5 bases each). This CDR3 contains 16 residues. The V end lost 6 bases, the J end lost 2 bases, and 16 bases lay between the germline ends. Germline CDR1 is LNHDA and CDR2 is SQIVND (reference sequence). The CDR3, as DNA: TGTGCCAGTAGCATTTACCGGGACCATAACACCGGGGAGCTGTTTTTT. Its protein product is CASSIYRDHNTGELFF.

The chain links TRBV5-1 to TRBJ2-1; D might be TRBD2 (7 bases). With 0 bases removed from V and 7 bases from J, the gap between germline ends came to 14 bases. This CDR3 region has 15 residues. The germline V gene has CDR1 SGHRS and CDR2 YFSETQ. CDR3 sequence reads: CASSLGGGRGNEQFF. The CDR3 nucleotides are TGCGCCAGCAGCTTGGGGGGGGGCCGAGGGAATGAGCAGTTCTTC.

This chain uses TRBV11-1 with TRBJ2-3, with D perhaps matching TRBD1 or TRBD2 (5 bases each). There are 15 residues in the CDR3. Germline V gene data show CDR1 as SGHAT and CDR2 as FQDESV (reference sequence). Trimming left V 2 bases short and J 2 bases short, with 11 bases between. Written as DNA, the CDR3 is TGTGCCAGCAGCTTATGGGGGACCCACACAGATACGCAGTATTTT. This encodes CASSLWGTHTDTQYF.

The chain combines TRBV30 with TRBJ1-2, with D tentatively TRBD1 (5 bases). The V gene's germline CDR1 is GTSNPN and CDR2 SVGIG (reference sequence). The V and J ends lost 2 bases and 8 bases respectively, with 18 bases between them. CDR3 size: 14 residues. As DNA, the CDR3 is TGTGCCTGGAGTTCGTCGTGGGACGGAGGGGGCTACACCTTC. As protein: CAWSSSWDGGGYTF.

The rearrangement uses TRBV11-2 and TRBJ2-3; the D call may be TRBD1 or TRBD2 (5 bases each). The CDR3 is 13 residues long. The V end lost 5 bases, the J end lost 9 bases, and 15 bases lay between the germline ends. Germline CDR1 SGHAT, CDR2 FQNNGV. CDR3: CASSLDPGRTQYF. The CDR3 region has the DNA TGTGCCAGCAGCCTGGACCCGGGACGGACGCAGTATTTT.

The CDR3 bases are TGTGCCAGCAGTCCGGACTACGAGCAGTACTTC. Its translation is CASSPDYEQYF. This sequence joins TRBV2 and TRBJ2-7, with unresolved D. Looked up from germline, CDR1 is SNHLY and CDR2 is FYNNEI. Trimming took off 5 bases at V and 3 bases at J, with 5 bases between the two ends. The CDR3 covers 11 residues.

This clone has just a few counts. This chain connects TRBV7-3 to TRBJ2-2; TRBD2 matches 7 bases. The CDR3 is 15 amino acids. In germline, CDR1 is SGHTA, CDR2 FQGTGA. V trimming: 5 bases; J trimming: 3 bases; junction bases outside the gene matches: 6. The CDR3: CASSAQLADTGELFF. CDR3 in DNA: TGTGCCAGCAGCGCCCAGCTAGCGGACACCGGGGAGCTGTTTTTT.

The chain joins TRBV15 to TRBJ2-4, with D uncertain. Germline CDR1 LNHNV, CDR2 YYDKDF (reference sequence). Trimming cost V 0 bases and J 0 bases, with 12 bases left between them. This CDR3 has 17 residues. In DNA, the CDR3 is TGTGCCACCAGCAGAGACCCCCAGCCGGGAGCCAAAAACATTCAGTACTTC. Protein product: CATSRDPQPGAKNIQYF.

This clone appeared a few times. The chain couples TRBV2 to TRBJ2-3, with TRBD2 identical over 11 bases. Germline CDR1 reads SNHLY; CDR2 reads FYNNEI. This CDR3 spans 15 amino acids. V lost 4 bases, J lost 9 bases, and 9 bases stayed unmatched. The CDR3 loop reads CASSVSGGAGGTQYF. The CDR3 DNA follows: TGTGCCAGCAGTGTTAGCGGGGGGGCCGGAGGCACGCAGTATTTT.

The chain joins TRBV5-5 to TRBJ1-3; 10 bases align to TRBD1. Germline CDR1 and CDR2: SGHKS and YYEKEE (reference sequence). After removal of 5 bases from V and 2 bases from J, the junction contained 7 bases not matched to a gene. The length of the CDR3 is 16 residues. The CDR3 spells CASSSLTGGTGNTIYF. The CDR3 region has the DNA TGTGCCAGCAGTTCTCTGACAGGGGGCACTGGAAACACCATATATTTT.

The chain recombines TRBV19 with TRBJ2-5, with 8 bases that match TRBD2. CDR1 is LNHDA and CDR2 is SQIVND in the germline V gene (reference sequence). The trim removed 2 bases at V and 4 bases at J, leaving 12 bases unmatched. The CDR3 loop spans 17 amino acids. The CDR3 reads CASSISPLGGGGETQYF. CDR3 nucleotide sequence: TGTGCCAGTAGTATATCCCCTCTCGGGGGGGGCGGAGAGACCCAGTACTTC.

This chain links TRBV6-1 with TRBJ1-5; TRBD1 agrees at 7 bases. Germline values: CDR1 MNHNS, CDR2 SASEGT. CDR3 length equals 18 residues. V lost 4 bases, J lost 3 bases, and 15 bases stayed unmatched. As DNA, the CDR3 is TGTGCCAGCAGTGGGGGGCACAGGGGTAGCGTGTACAATCAGCCCCAGCATTTT. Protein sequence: CASSGGHRGSVYNQPQHF.

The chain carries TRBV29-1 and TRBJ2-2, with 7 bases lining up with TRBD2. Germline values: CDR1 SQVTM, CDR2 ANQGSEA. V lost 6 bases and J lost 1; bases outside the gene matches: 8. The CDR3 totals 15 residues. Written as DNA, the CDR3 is TGCAGCGTAGCCTGGGGGGGGATGAACACCGGGGAGCTGTTTTTT. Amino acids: CSVAWGGMNTGELFF.

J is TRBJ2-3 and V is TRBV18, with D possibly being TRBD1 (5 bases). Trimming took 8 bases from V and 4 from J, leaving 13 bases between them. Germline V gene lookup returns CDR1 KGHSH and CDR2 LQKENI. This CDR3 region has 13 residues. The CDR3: CASTRQRSDTQYF. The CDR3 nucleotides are TGTGCCAGCACGCGACAGCGTTCAGATACGCAGTATTTT.